This T cell receptor beta chain was retrieved from a study of blood T cell repertoires in COVID-19. Study summary: Samples of COVID-19 (acute and convalescent) were obtained from the United States, Italy and Spain.

V was shortened by 5 bases and J by 8 bases, with 18 bases between the two germline ends. Germline values: CDR1 LNHDA, CDR2 SQIVND (reference sequence). CDR3 size: 14 residues. In the study's own analysis: Reference gene primers were amplified, and this amplification served to estimate nucleated cell counts. TCRdb keeps only in-frame clones here, not all; method: immunoSEQ multiplex PCR. The V and J calls and clone size were taken over from that table, and D and trimming were inferred from the DNA. The repertoire consists of about 280,000 clones, with roughly 89% occurring once and the leading ten covering 6% to 7%. Two negative PCRs, clearance, or symptom resolution characterized the recovered Cohort 3 donors.

Sample: PBMCs or T cells enriched from blood (not recorded which). The chain joins TRBV19 to TRBJ1-1; D might be TRBD1 (5 bases). The TCR was taken from a woman between 40 and 50 years old who had recovered from COVID-19. CDR3 loop: CASSPQGGIDEAFF. CDR3 nucleotide sequence: TGTGCCAGTAGTCCCCAGGGAGGTATCGACGAAGCTTTCTTT.